The clone carrying this T cell receptor beta chain was seen ten or more times. Its antigen is unknown. This sample is drawn from a study of T cell repertoires in cytomegalovirus infection. Regarding the study as a whole: Frequencies of public TCR beta families were cumulated, and this identified carriers of CMV plus the relevant HLA. There were HLA-C-restricted CMV-specific TCR beta clonotypes dominating the ex vivo response.

MiXCR was run by TCRdb on the reads, yielding one entry per CDR3 protein. The sample yields about 130,000 distinct CDR3 sequences, approximately 8.8% seen once. The CDR3 is 17 amino acids. The J segment lost 0 bases and the V segment lost 6 bases, leaving 9 bases of the junction unmatched. The sequence derives from a human donor in good health (CMV status not recorded). Some clones in this sample may be carry-over from other donors' samples. The sample consisted of PBMCs. J is TRBJ1-5 and V is TRBV12-3 or TRBV12-4; TRBD1 matches 9 bases. CDR3 in amino acids: CASRGGQGHNSNQPQHF. The CDR3 region has the DNA TGTGCCAGCAGGGGGGGACAGGGACATAATAGCAATCAGCCCCAGCATTTT.